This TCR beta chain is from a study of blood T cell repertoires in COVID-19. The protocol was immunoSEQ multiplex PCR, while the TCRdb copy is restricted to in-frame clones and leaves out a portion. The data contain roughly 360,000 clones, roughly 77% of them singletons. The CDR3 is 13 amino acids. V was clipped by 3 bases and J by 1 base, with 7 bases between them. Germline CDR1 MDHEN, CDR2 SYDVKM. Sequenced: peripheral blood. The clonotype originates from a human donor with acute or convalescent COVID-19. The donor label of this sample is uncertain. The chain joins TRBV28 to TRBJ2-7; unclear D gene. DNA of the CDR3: TGTGCCAGCAGTTTGGGCAGATCCTACGAGCAGTACTTC. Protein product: CASSLGRSYEQYF.